This T cell receptor beta chain came from a study of shared T cell receptors in the human thymus. The germline V gene encodes CDR1 MNHEY and CDR2 SVGAGI. The germline V and J ends were trimmed by 1 base and 6 bases, with 9 bases remaining between them. CDR3 length equals 13 residues. In its sample, this clone was seen a few times. The same CDR3 is also encoded by other DNA sequences in this sample. Data came from immunoSEQ multiplex PCR; TCRdb stores just in-frame clones and leaves some out. The table lists 720,000 or so clones, 80% to 90% of them singletons. This same sample was also part of a study on human thymus T cells.

The source of this sequence is a girl in the first two years of life with a congenital heart defect. The chain uses TRBV6-5 and TRBJ1-2; a possible D gene is TRBD1 (5 bases). The sample taken for sequencing was thymocytes. CDR3 sequence (DNA): TGTGCCAGCAGTTACTGGGGGGGAGATGGCTACACCTTC. The encoded protein is CASSYWGGDGYTF.